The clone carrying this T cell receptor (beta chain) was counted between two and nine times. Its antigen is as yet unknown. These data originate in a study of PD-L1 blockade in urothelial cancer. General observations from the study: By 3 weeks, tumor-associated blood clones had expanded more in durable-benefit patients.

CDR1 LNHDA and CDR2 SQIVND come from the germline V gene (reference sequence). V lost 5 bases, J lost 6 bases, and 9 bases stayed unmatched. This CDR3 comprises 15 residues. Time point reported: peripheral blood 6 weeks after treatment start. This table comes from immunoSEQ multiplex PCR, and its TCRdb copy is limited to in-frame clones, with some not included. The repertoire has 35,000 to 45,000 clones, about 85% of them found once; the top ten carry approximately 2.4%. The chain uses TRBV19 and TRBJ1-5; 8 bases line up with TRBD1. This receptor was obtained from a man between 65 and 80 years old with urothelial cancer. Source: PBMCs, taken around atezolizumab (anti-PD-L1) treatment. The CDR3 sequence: CASSARTGSSQPQHF. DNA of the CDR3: TGTGCCAGTAGTGCCCGGACAGGGTCTAGTCAGCCCCAGCATTTT.